This entry is about one T cell receptor beta chain. Its antigen is as yet unknown. There are 15 residues in the CDR3. Trimming pared 4 bases from V and 7 bases from J, leaving 20 bases between. Germline V lookup: CDR1 DFQATT, CDR2 SNEGSKA (reference sequence). The sample is drawn from a study of T cells in Graves' hyperthyroidism and ophthalmopathy. General study points: Median prediction lead before ophthalmopathy onset was 5 to 7.5 months with the model.

RNA transcripts were the template for amplifying TCR beta CDR3 regions. The HTBI primer set drove a first-round RT-PCR of the TCR CDR3. TCRdb re-called the multiplex PCR reads with MiXCR, one entry per CDR3 protein. The sample has 93,000 or so distinct CDR3 sequences; around 50% are singletons. The sequencing input was blood. This sequence joins TRBV20-1 and TRBJ2-1; the D gene is possibly TRBD2 (6 bases). The receptor was derived from a man aged 35-49 years with Graves' hyperthyroidism. In DNA form, the CDR3 reads TGCAGTGCTAACAGGCGGGAAGGGGTGGGGAATGAGCAGTTCTTC. Its translation is CSANRREGVGNEQFF.